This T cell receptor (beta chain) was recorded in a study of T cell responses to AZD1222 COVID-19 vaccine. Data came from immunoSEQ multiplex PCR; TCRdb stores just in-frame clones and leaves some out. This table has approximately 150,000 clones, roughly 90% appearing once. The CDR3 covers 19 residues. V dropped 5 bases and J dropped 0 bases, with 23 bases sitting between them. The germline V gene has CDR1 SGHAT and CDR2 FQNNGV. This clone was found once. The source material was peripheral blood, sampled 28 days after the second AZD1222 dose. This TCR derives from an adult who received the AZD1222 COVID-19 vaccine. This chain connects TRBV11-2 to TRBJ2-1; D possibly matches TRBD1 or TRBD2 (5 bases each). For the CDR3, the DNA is TGTGCCAGCAGCGGCATCGGGGCAGCTAAGGCAAGCTCCTACAATGAGCAGTTCTTC. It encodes CASSGIGAAKASSYNEQFF.